This TCR beta chain originates from a study of shared clonotypes between healthy human individuals (dated by TCRdb to 2020 to 2022). Some background on the complete study: Two women and a few men aged 18 to 49 years were included in the cohort. For each donor, CD4 naive and CD4 memory were each run on three plates, CD8 naive on two plates, and CD8 memory on one plate. To estimate repertoire size and how much clonotypes are shared between individuals, the study performed deep sequencing of blood TCR repertoires from a handful of healthy adults. To increase sequencing depth and limit assay-specific biases, different laboratories used diverse techniques to prepare libraries and sequence TCR repertoires. Between about 0.85 and 9.5 billion PBMCs per donor were obtained by leukapheresis. Study-wide conclusions, independent of this receptor: Because the study included only a small number of donors, the genetic and exposure-history diversity represented was limited. Pairwise subsampling led to the expectation that sequencing depth would affect the degree of clonotype sharing among donors. Estimated clonotype richness was generally larger for naive than for memory subsets. Across four donors, around 5% of naive CD4, approximately 3.6% of naive CD8, about 2.3% of memory CD4, and approximately 0.4% of memory CD8 clonotypes were shared. Compared with non-shared clonotypes, the clonotypes found in all four sorted-subset donors had higher generation probabilities. Rarefaction of sorted-subset datasets indicated incomplete sequencing despite the large sequencing depth. Sampling was restricted to blood, and TCR repertoires in tissue are likely to differ from TCR repertoires in blood.

The donors were healthy, HIV-negative adults with no recently reported acute infections or vaccinations. Every donor was a Caucasian adult living in Nashville, Tennessee, USA. The CD8 memory samples were a combination of magnetically selected CD45RO+ cells and CCR7-negative CD45RA+ effector memory (TemRA) cells. Blood was collected by leukapheresis, and PBMCs were isolated by Ficoll-Histopaque density gradient centrifugation and then cryopreserved in liquid nitrogen vapor phase. Analytical flow cytometry was used to check the purity and quantity of every magnetically sorted T cell population. From each sorted fraction, genomic DNA was isolated and quantified by UV absorbance on a Nanodrop 2000c. Using the deep immunoSEQ assay, multiplex PCR amplified TCR CDR3 regions from genomic DNA. For each cell subset, the extracted genomic DNA was distributed evenly across all wells of several immunoSEQ 96-well plates, and each plate served as one replicate. Each replicate PCR for sorted subsets received about 200 ng genomic DNA, equal to roughly 29,000 T cell genomes. Purified libraries were measured with a Qubit 3.0 fluorometer, size-checked on a Bioanalyzer 2100, and measured again with the KAPA Library Quantification kit. Each immunoSEQ 96-well plate was sequenced on its own single-read 150-cycle Illumina NextSeq 550 flow cell. The paper's processing steps were these. Because the immunoSEQ output held only junctional sequences and lacked quality scores, the filtering could not match the filtering applied to full-length reads. To assign V/J genes and CDR3, sequences were annotated against IMGT germline references using PyIR, a Python wrapper for IgBLAST v1.9. Reads with weak V/J assignments (E-value above 1e-6), missing CDR3, stop codons, out-of-frame junctions, or ambiguous translated residues were removed. A V3J clonotype was defined by an identical inferred V gene, J gene, and CDR3 amino acid sequence. Percentage overlap between repertoires was computed as shared unique clonotypes divided by the size of the smaller repertoire. RTK rarefaction, the Chao1 estimator, and Recon v2.1 estimates of unobserved clonotypes were used to assess repertoire richness. For all TCRbeta clonotypes obtained by the gDNA method from a few donors, generation probabilities were computed with OLGA. Here the immuneACCESS table is served through TCRdb, limited to in-frame sequences with V and J called. Missing clones are a known gap in these copies; in checked studies unresolved V genes cover under half, and the rest lacks a known reason. For V, J and clone size, that table is used; D and trimming come from the DNA. The sample has 400,000 or so clones on record, about 96% of them singletons. More than 0.3% of the sample is taken by the ten largest.

As concerns this clone: Its antigen is unknown. Base quality data are lacking; no much larger clone is found one base away.

V loses 5 bases at its end and J loses 6 bases; junction bases beyond the gene matches: 14. The CDR3 starts with the cysteine, ends with the phenylalanine, and has 16 residues. The CDR3 DNA has 48 bases and is translated from base 1. Via the germline V gene (reference sequence), CDR1 is SEHNR and CDR2 FQNEAQ. What was sequenced was memory CD8+ T cells sorted from blood. The label giving this sample's cell subset or site can be read as: CD45RO+ cells pooled with CCR7-negative TemRA cells. The TCR comes from a man aged 25 to 40 in good health. This chain is built from TRBV7-9 and TRBJ2-7; TRBD2 lines up with 9 middle nucleotides. CDR3 region: CASSKHGVAGALEQYF. The DNA sequence is given as TGTGCCAGCAGCAAACATGGGGTAGCGGGAGCTCTCGAGCAGTACTTC.